These 14 T cell receptor beta chains were sequenced from one sample in a study of cytomegalovirus exposure and HLA in healthy donors. Both 60 Vbeta primers and 13 Jbeta primers went into the PCR. Clones were read by immunoSEQ multiplex PCR, and TCRdb kept only the in-frame ones, dropping some. The sample holds 160,000 or so clones, around 73% seen once. What was sequenced was PBMCs. These receptors originate from a male donor in good health and CMV-seronegative.

The chain uses TRBV7-9 and TRBJ1-2; 9 nucleotides line up with TRBD1. Germline CDR1 SEHNR, CDR2 FQNEAQ (reference sequence). The CDR3 spans 14 residues. The V and J ends lost 1 base and 4 bases, in that order; junction bases with no gene match: 1. The CDR3 DNA reads as TGTGCCAGCAGCTTAGGGACAGGGGCCTATGGCTACACCTTC. This gives the protein CASSLGTGAYGYTF.

This chain joins TRBV19 and TRBJ1-1; D remains unclear. The CDR3 loop spans 12 amino acids. V was clipped by 9 bases and J by 2 bases, with 10 bases between them. The germline V gene has CDR1 LNHDA and CDR2 SQIVND (reference sequence). The CDR3 DNA sequence: TGTGCCAGCCTCGGAGTTAACACTGAAGCTTTCTTT. Translating it yields CASLGVNTEAFF. The variable domain in full, completed from reference TRBV19 and TRBJ1-1, reads DGGITQSPKYLFRKEGQNVTLSCEQNLNHDAMYWYRQDPGQGLRLIYYSQIVNDFQKGDIAEGYSVSREKKESFPLTVTSAQKNPTAFYLCASLGVNTEAFFGQGTRLTVV.

The J gene is TRBJ2-2, the V gene TRBV2; 8 nucleotides agree with TRBD2. Germline CDR1 SNHLY, CDR2 FYNNEI. V shed 4 bases and J 7 bases; nucleotides not matched to a gene: 5. This CDR3 comprises 14 residues. The CDR3 here is CASSVREGLGELFF. The CDR3 nucleotides are TGTGCCAGCAGTGTACGGGAGGGCCTCGGGGAGCTGTTTTTT.

The V call is TRBV7-2, the J call TRBJ2-2, with 7 bases identical to TRBD2. V was clipped by 3 bases and J by 2 bases; unmatched bases: 3. Germline values: CDR1 SGHTA, CDR2 FQGNSA. The CDR3 has 15 amino acids. The CDR3 sequence: CASSFQRGNTGELFF. The CDR3 DNA is TGTGCCAGCAGCTTCCAGCGGGGAAACACCGGGGAGCTGTTTTTT.

The rearrangement links TRBV19 to TRBJ1-1, with D unclear. The CDR3 is made up of 16 amino acids. Germline V gives CDR1 LNHDA, CDR2 SQIVND (reference sequence). With 6 bases removed from V and 0 bases from J, the gap between germline ends came to 17 bases. DNA for the CDR3: TGTGCCAGTAGCTCTCGCGGGGAAGGAATGAACACTGAAGCTTTCTTT. Its translation is CASSSRGEGMNTEAFF.

The chain links TRBV21-1 to TRBJ2-2; the table's TRBD1 call for D was not verified on the DNA. TRBV21-1 is described as a pseudogene. The CDR3 sequence is 13 residues long. The CDR3 reads CASSKGQVGELFF. CDR3 DNA sequence: TGTGCCAGCAGCAAGGGACAGGTCGGGGAGCTGTTTTTT.

The gene calls are TRBV9 and TRBJ2-5, with a weak D call TRBD1 (6 bases). Germline CDR1 SGDLS, CDR2 YYNGEE. Trimming cost V 4 bases and J 5 bases, with 12 bases left between them. This CDR3 region has 13 residues. CDR3 sequence: CASSPQGWETQYF. Here the CDR3 DNA reads TGTGCCAGCAGCCCACAGGGTTGGGAGACCCAGTACTTC.

This clone came up a few times. V gene TRBV7-3 combines with J gene TRBJ2-1; 11 nucleotides line up with TRBD2. Germline V gives CDR1 SGHTA, CDR2 FQGTGA. V was pared by 5 bases and J by 6 bases, with 12 bases of the junction left unmatched. The CDR3 is made up of 17 amino acids. The CDR3 DNA follows: TGTGCCAGCAGCCCCGGGACTAGCGGTGGGTGGGGCAATGAGCAGTTCTTC. Translation: CASSPGTSGGWGNEQFF.

The sample holds a few counts of this clone. This chain links TRBV7-9 with TRBJ2-7, with a weak D call TRBD1 (6 bases). The CDR3 runs to 13 residues. CDR1 SEHNR and CDR2 FQNEAQ come from the germline V gene (reference sequence). Trimming removed 1 base at V and 5 bases at J, with 9 bases between. The CDR3 protein is CASSLGQVNEQYF. Written as DNA, the CDR3 is TGTGCCAGCAGCTTAGGACAGGTCAACGAGCAGTACTTC.

V and J are TRBV9 and TRBJ2-3; 9 bases match TRBD2. The V gene's germline CDR1 is SGDLS and CDR2 YYNGEE. The CDR3 length is 15 residues. The V gene end was trimmed by 0 bases and the J gene end by 6 bases; junction bases not matched to a gene: 5. CDR3 sequence (DNA): TGTGCCAGCAGCGTAGACCCTAGCGGGACGGATACGCAGTATTTT. Its translation is CASSVDPSGTDTQYF.

The CDR3 bases are TGTGCCAGCAGCTTAGGGGGACAGTACTATGGCTACACCTTC. Its protein is CASSLGGQYYGYTF. The chain recombines TRBV7-2 with TRBJ1-2, with 7 bases that match TRBD1. CDR1 SGHTA and CDR2 FQGNSA come from the germline V gene. The J segment lost 3 bases and the V segment lost 1 base, leaving 2 bases of the junction unmatched. CDR3 size: 14 residues. The full variable domain, with the rest looked up from reference TRBV7-2 and TRBJ1-2, is GAGVSQSPSNKVTEKGKDVELRCDPISGHTALYWYRQSLGQGLEFLIYFQGNSAPDKSGLPSDRFSAERTGGSVSTLTIQRTQQEDSAVYLCASSLGGQYYGYTFGSGTRLTVV.

The rearrangement uses TRBV6-5 and TRBJ2-2, with TRBD2 identical over 12 bases. The CDR3 covers 16 residues. J was trimmed by 6 bases and V by 4 bases; bases with no gene match: 6. Germline V gene lookup returns CDR1 MNHEY and CDR2 SVGAGI. The CDR3 spells CASSSSSGGAAGELFF. DNA of the CDR3: TGTGCCAGCAGTTCATCTAGCGGGGGGGCCGCCGGGGAGCTGTTTTTT.

This chain links TRBV28 with TRBJ1-1; D gene ambiguous. CDR1 MDHEN and CDR2 SYDVKM come from the germline V gene. The CDR3 length is 12 residues. Trimming removed 3 bases at V and 5 bases at J, with 7 bases between. The CDR3 loop reads CASSLGVTEAFF. The CDR3 DNA reads TGTGCCAGCAGTTTGGGCGTTACTGAAGCTTTCTTT.

This chain connects TRBV19 to TRBJ2-6; a weak D match, TRBD2 (5 bases). Trimming took 5 bases from V and 0 from J, leaving 8 bases between them. The CDR3 is made up of 15 amino acids. Germline assignment: CDR1 LNHDA and CDR2 SQIVND (reference sequence). CDR3 amino acids: CASSYRDSGANVLTF. The CDR3 nucleotides read TGTGCCAGTAGTTACCGGGACTCTGGGGCCAACGTCCTGACTTTC.